These T cell receptor beta chains were read from a single sample in a study of shared clonotypes between healthy human individuals. Assay: immunoSEQ multiplex PCR; the TCRdb copy retains only in-frame clones and omits some. Of approximately 2.1 million clones listed, over 90% were seen once; the top ten hold 0.39%. Sequenced sample: naive CD4+ T cells from PBMCs. These receptors all come from a man aged 18 to 30 in good health. Some clones in this sample may be carry-over from other donors' samples. Each CDR3 is given with its conserved first and last residue. Fields, in order: clone size, J gene, V gene, D gene, CDR3 DNA, CDR3 protein. The D gene is left open where the match is weak. Clone sizes are given selectively: once, few, many, or a class where the clone is expanded.

size: .; J: TRBJ2-7; V: TRBV29-1; D: TRBD2; DNA: TGCAGCGTTCTCGGGGAGCGGGACTACGAGCAGTACTTC; CDR3: CSVLGERDYEQYF
size: .; J: TRBJ2-2; V: TRBV11-2; D: .; DNA: TGTGCCAGCAGCTTACGAGGGCCGAAGAACACCGGGGAGCTGTTTTTT; CDR3: CASSLRGPKNTGELFF
size: .; J: TRBJ2-5; V: TRBV19; D: .; DNA: TGTGCCAGTAGTACTCCAGGGGGGTGGGAGACCCAGTACTTC; CDR3: CASSTPGGWETQYF
size: .; J: TRBJ1-2; V: TRBV20-1; D: .; DNA: TGCAGTGCCTACGGCGGGGGTGGCTACACCTTC; CDR3: CSAYGGGGYTF
size: .; J: TRBJ2-3; V: TRBV5-1; D: .; DNA: TGCGCCAGCAGCCGGGGCGAGGGCGCGATAAGCACAGATACGCAGTATTTT; CDR3: CASSRGEGAISTDTQYF
size: .; J: TRBJ2-6; V: TRBV15; D: .; DNA: TGTGCCACGGTCTCTGGGGCCAACGTCCTGACTTTC; CDR3: CATVSGANVLTF
size: .; J: TRBJ1-3; V: TRBV5-1; D: .; DNA: TGCGCCAGCAGCCCTACAGGAGTCTCTGGAAACACCATATATTTT; CDR3: CASSPTGVSGNTIYF
size: .; J: TRBJ2-1; V: TRBV2; D: TRBD2; DNA: TGTGTGAGCGGGAGGGTTAGCAATGAGCAGTTCTTC; CDR3: CVSGRVSNEQFF
size: .; J: TRBJ1-2; V: TRBV20-1; D: .; DNA: TGCAGTGTAGGCAGCCTTTATGGCTACACCTTC; CDR3: CSVGSLYGYTF
size: .; J: TRBJ1-3; V: TRBV6-1; D: .; DNA: TGTGCCAGCAGTGAAAATCCACCCTATGGGGCAGTCTCTGGAAACACCATATATTTT; CDR3: CASSENPPYGAVSGNTIYF
size: .; J: TRBJ1-2; V: TRBV28; D: .; DNA: TGTGCCAGCAGTCCCCAGGTTGGTGGCTACACCTTC; CDR3: CASSPQVGGYTF
size: once; J: TRBJ1-1; V: TRBV6-5; D: TRBD1; DNA: TGTGCCAGCAGTTTGCAGGGGGCGACCACTGAAGCTTTCTTT; CDR3: CASSLQGATTEAFF
size: few; J: TRBJ1-1; V: TRBV7-3; D: .; DNA: TGTGCCAGCAGCTACAGCGGGGTCACTGAAGCTTTCTTT; CDR3: CASSYSGVTEAFF
size: once; J: TRBJ2-7; V: TRBV27; D: TRBD1; DNA: TGTGCCAGCAGTCCCCTCAGACAGGGGGCGAGGGAGCAGTACTTC; CDR3: CASSPLRQGAREQYF
size: .; J: TRBJ2-3; V: TRBV28; D: TRBD2; DNA: TGTGCCAGCAGCTTGGAGCTAGCGGGAGATACGCAGTATTTT; CDR3: CASSLELAGDTQYF
size: .; J: TRBJ2-5; V: TRBV9; D: TRBD2; DNA: TGTGCCAGCAGCGTAGTACCTTTAGGCGGGACTACGGAGACCCAGTACTTC; CDR3: CASSVVPLGGTTETQYF
size: .; J: TRBJ1-5; V: TRBV9; D: .; DNA: TGTGCCAGCAGCGGAACAGGTAGGCAGCCCCAGCATTTT; CDR3: CASSGTGRQPQHF
size: .; J: TRBJ1-3; V: TRBV13; D: .; DNA: TGTGCCAGCAGCTTAGAGGAGGGTCGCTCTGGAAACACCATATATTTT; CDR3: CASSLEEGRSGNTIYF
size: .; J: TRBJ2-5; V: TRBV14; D: .; DNA: TGTGCCAGCAGCCGACAGAAAATAGAGACCCAGTACTTC; CDR3: CASSRQKIETQYF
size: .; J: TRBJ2-2; V: TRBV10-3; D: TRBD1; DNA: TGTGCCATCAGTGGGGACAGGGTAGACACCGGGGAGCTGTTTTTT; CDR3: CAISGDRVDTGELFF
size: .; J: TRBJ2-7; V: TRBV28; D: .; DNA: TGTGCCAGCAGTTTAGGGGGGTTTAGAGGCTACGAGCAGTACTTC; CDR3: CASSLGGFRGYEQYF
size: .; J: TRBJ2-1; V: TRBV5-1; D: .; DNA: TGCGCCAGCAGCCCCCTAGGCAGGGAAGGATCCTACAATGAGCAGTTCTTC; CDR3: CASSPLGREGSYNEQFF
size: .; J: TRBJ2-7; V: TRBV5-1; D: TRBD1; DNA: TGCGCCAGCAGCTTGGCCGGTAGGACAGGGAGCTACGAGCAGTACTTC; CDR3: CASSLAGRTGSYEQYF
size: .; J: TRBJ1-1; V: TRBV11-2; D: .; DNA: TGTGCCAGCACACTAGACAGAGGCACTGAAGCTTTCTTT; CDR3: CASTLDRGTEAFF
size: .; J: TRBJ2-1; V: TRBV10-3; D: TRBD2; DNA: TGTGCCATCAGTGAGTACGGGACTAGGGCCTATGAGCAGTTCTTC; CDR3: CAISEYGTRAYEQFF
size: .; J: TRBJ2-1; V: TRBV28; D: TRBD2; DNA: TGTGCCAGCAGTTTACTAGAACTTCGGACTAGCGGGAGGCTCAACAATGAGCAGTTCTTC; CDR3: CASSLLELRTSGRLNNEQFF
size: .; J: TRBJ1-2; V: TRBV5-1; D: .; DNA: TGCGCCAGCAGCTTGGGGTCCGCCATCTATGGCTACACCTTC; CDR3: CASSLGSAIYGYTF
size: .; J: TRBJ2-1; V: TRBV28; D: TRBD1; DNA: TGTGCCAGCAGTTACCGACAGGGGGCCTACAATGAGCAGTTCTTC; CDR3: CASSYRQGAYNEQFF
size: .; J: TRBJ2-7; V: TRBV19; D: .; DNA: TGTGCCAGTAGTAATCCGAGGGGCAGCTCCTACGAGCAGTACTTC; CDR3: CASSNPRGSSYEQYF
size: .; J: TRBJ2-7; V: TRBV28; D: TRBD1; DNA: TGTGCCAGCAGTGATTACAGGGGGCGAGGCTACGAGCAGTACTTC; CDR3: CASSDYRGRGYEQYF
size: .; J: TRBJ1-2; V: TRBV29-1; D: TRBD1; DNA: TGCAGCGTTGAATTTAGACAGGGGCGAGGATATGGCTACACCTTC; CDR3: CSVEFRQGRGYGYTF
size: .; J: TRBJ2-3; V: TRBV25-1; D: .; DNA: TGTGCCAGCAGTGCCGTGGGGGGACCGGGAGGCACAGATACGCAGTATTTT; CDR3: CASSAVGGPGGTDTQYF
size: .; J: TRBJ1-3; V: TRBV5-1; D: .; DNA: TGCGCCAGCAGCTTGGTCCCGTCTTACTCTGGAAACACCATATATTTT; CDR3: CASSLVPSYSGNTIYF
size: .; J: TRBJ2-7; V: TRBV4-2; D: .; DNA: TGTGCCAGCAGCCAAGTTCGACAGGCCGGGCAGTACTTC; CDR3: CASSQVRQAGQYF
size: .; J: TRBJ2-2; V: TRBV19; D: .; DNA: TGTGCCAGCCGGAAGGCCGGGGAGCTGTTTTTT; CDR3: CASRKAGELFF
size: .; J: TRBJ2-1; V: TRBV27; D: .; DNA: TGTGCCAGCAGTCGAAACCGACCGGGACTGCACAATGAGCAGTTCTTC; CDR3: CASSRNRPGLHNEQFF
size: once; J: TRBJ1-2; V: TRBV30; D: TRBD1; DNA: TGTGCCTGGAGTGTATGGGGACAGGGGCCTGGCTACACCTTC; CDR3: CAWSVWGQGPGYTF
size: .; J: TRBJ1-2; V: TRBV27; D: .; DNA: TGTGCCAGCAGTTTAAACAGATACTATGGCTACACCTTC; CDR3: CASSLNRYYGYTF
size: .; J: TRBJ2-7; V: TRBV29-1; D: TRBD1; DNA: TGCAGCGTTTACGGACAGGCTAAGGGACCCGGCGAGCAGTACTTC; CDR3: CSVYGQAKGPGEQYF
size: once; J: TRBJ2-7; V: TRBV6-1; D: .; DNA: TGTGCCAGCAGTGAAGGCGTTAACTACGAGCAGTACTTC; CDR3: CASSEGVNYEQYF
size: .; J: TRBJ1-2; V: TRBV6-5; D: .; DNA: TGTGCCAGCACCCAAGGGGGAGGAGTTGGCTACACCTTC; CDR3: CASTQGGGVGYTF
size: .; J: TRBJ2-7; V: TRBV5-1; D: .; DNA: TGCGCCAGCAGCTTGTCGAGGGAGTTCCTCAACGAGCAGTACTTC; CDR3: CASSLSREFLNEQYF
size: .; J: TRBJ2-7; V: TRBV19; D: .; DNA: TGTGCCAGTAGTATAGATAGAGGAGGCAGGGCCTACGAGCAGTACTTC; CDR3: CASSIDRGGRAYEQYF
size: .; J: TRBJ1-4; V: TRBV11-2; D: .; DNA: TGTGCCAGCAGCCGCGCACCGGGTGAAAAACTGTTTTTT; CDR3: CASSRAPGEKLFF
size: .; J: TRBJ2-3; V: TRBV5-1; D: .; DNA: TGCGCCAGCAGCCAAATGGGACCGGCAGATACGCAGTATTTT; CDR3: CASSQMGPADTQYF
size: .; J: TRBJ1-5; V: TRBV28; D: .; DNA: TGTGCCAGCAGTTTATCTGTAAATCAGCCCCAGCATTTT; CDR3: CASSLSVNQPQHF
size: .; J: TRBJ2-2; V: TRBV7-3; D: .; DNA: TGTGCCAGCAGCCTCCAAGTGACAGGGAACACCGGGGAGCTGTTTTTT; CDR3: CASSLQVTGNTGELFF
size: .; J: TRBJ2-5; V: TRBV18; D: .; DNA: TGTGCCAGCTCACCCCAAGGGCCCCAGTACCAAGAGACCCAGTACTTC; CDR3: CASSPQGPQYQETQYF
size: .; J: TRBJ1-5; V: TRBV28; D: .; DNA: TGTGCCAGCAGTCGCGGGACGTTGAGCAATCAGCCCCAGCATTTT; CDR3: CASSRGTLSNQPQHF
size: .; J: TRBJ1-1; V: TRBV28; D: .; DNA: TGTGCCAGCAGGGAGACACCCGGGGGCACTGAAGCTTTCTTT; CDR3: CASRETPGGTEAFF
size: .; J: TRBJ2-7; V: TRBV21-1; D: .; DNA: TGTGCCAGCAGCTGTCCATCCGGCCCCAAAGCGGGAGGGCCTTACGAGCAGTACTTC; CDR3: CASSCPSGPKAGGPYEQYF
size: .; J: TRBJ1-1; V: TRBV18; D: TRBD1; DNA: TGTGCCAGCTCACCTCCGACAGGGCCGCCGGGTGAAGCTTTCTTT; CDR3: CASSPPTGPPGEAFF
size: once; J: TRBJ1-2; V: TRBV5-1; D: TRBD1; DNA: TGCGCCAGCAGCTGGGCGACAGGGACGGATGGCTACACCTTC; CDR3: CASSWATGTDGYTF
size: .; J: TRBJ1-5; V: TRBV18; D: .; DNA: TGTGCCAGCTCACCGGGGATTGAAAATCAGCCCCAGCATTTT; CDR3: CASSPGIENQPQHF
size: .; J: TRBJ2-1; V: TRBV4-1; D: TRBD1; DNA: TGCGCCAGCAGCCAGCCCGGGACAGGGGAGCAGTTCTTC; CDR3: CASSQPGTGEQFF